The clone carrying this T cell receptor beta chain has just a few counts. This specimen belongs to a study of identical twins. TCRdb re-analysed the 5' RACE reads in MiXCR, keeping a single row per CDR3 protein. The sample consists of hundreds of thousands of distinct CDR3 sequences, about 12% of them appearing once. Germline CDR1 is MNHEY and CDR2 is SMNVEV (reference sequence). The CDR3 runs 17 residues. The trim removed 3 bases at V and 0 bases at J, leaving 6 bases unmatched. The same specimen was also included in a second study, on yellow fever vaccine responses in identical twins.

The chain is built from TRBV27 and TRBJ2-1; 9 nucleotides agree with TRBD2. The receptor was derived from a woman aged 18-35 years in good health. Sequencing was carried out using PBMCs. CDR3 in DNA: TGTGCCAGCAGTTTCGCGGGGGGGGGAAGCTCCTACAATGAGCAGTTCTTC. Amino acids: CASSFAGGGSSYNEQFF.